This TCR beta chain was obtained from a study of blood T cell repertoires in COVID-19 (dated by TCRdb to the early 2020s). Regarding the study in general: The collaborator samples originated in the United States, Italy and Spain and spanned the acute and convalescent phases of COVID-19. The repertoires were released in a freely available public database meant as a resource for research on the immune response to SARS-CoV-2. Where available, HLA class I and class II types were taken from metadata supplied by the sample provider and were not determined by assay-based typing. The sample metadata nearly always contained a de-identified subject ID, COVID-19 status, age in years and sex. Subjects who had been exposed to COVID-19, were actively infected with it, or had recovered from it provided the deeply sampled blood TCRbeta repertoires that made up the dataset. The prospective study material was composed of cDNA or gDNA derived from T cells, B-cell-depleted T cells, or PBMCs. The samples were drawn from the first 160 participants of the ongoing ImmuneRACE study and from 950 to 1,500 subjects provided by 6 global collaborators. Summary of the overall study and its limitations: How much clinical and demographic metadata was included differed by source and by participant, and the metadata was provided uncurated.

In the prospective study, participants were about 18 to 100 years old, resided in about two dozen geographic areas of the United States, and were enrolled through a virtual design. Cohort assignment in the prospective study relied on participant-reported clinical history from a screening survey and a study questionnaire. ImmuneRACE Cohort 3 recovered participants were defined by two consecutive negative NP/OP PCR tests, healthcare professional clearance, or symptom resolution. Each participant in the prospective study had whole blood, serum and a nasopharyngeal or oropharyngeal swab collected by mobile phlebotomists. Participants in the prospective study had the option to provide additional blood draws and questionnaires over a roughly 2-month period. Blood samples from the prospective study were shipped frozen or at room temperature prior to DNA extraction. Taken from the germline V gene (reference sequence), the CDR1 and CDR2 loops are LNHDA and SQIVND. Germline trimming: 3 bases from V, 14 bases from J; junction bases outside gene matches: 22. Measured from the cysteine to the phenylalanine, the CDR3 is 19 residues long. This entry keeps only the CDR3 DNA: 57 bases, framed from base 1.

TCRbeta CDR3 regions were amplified from genomic DNA by means of the immunoSEQ Assay, a bias-controlled multiplex PCR. Concerning the study's data processing: The number of nucleated cells in each sample was estimated by amplification of reference gene primers within the assay. To quantify the absolute abundance of each unique TCRbeta CDR3 rearrangement, sequence reads were collapsed and filtered. Productive Simpson clonality was computed per sample as the square root of Simpson's diversity index over productive rearrangements. TCRdb took this table from immuneACCESS and kept in-frame rearrangements with V and J called. Such tables lack part of the clones; where checked against another copy, unresolved V genes explain under half of the gap, and the rest is unexplained. V and J calls and clone size are as listed in that table; D and trimming were resolved from the DNA. Present in this sample are approximately 390,000 clones, 87% of which were seen just once. Together, the top ten hold approximately 9.3% of the sample.

As for this clone: Its cognate antigen has yet to be identified. The sample holds no much larger clone one base away, and base qualities are not on file.

The sequence is built from TRBV19 and TRBJ1-6, with 10 bases aligning to TRBD1. The receptor was isolated from a woman aged 45 to 65 who had recovered from COVID-19. The specimen sequenced was PBMCs or T cells enriched from blood (not recorded which). The DNA sequence is TGTGCCAGTAGTATTTCAGGGACAGGGGCCTTTATGTCGTCGGGGACCCTCCACTTT. It specifies CASSISGTGAFMSSGTLHF.